This TCR beta chain appears in the sequencing data of a study of cytomegalovirus exposure and HLA in healthy donors (dated by TCRdb to the late 2010s). Turning to the overall study: An earlier analysis of a few hundred of the donors reported roughly 300 Gb of sequence data and around 110 million unique TCR beta sequences obtained from 180 million or so T cells. Approximately 310 gigabases of sequencing data and 78 million or so unique TCR sequences were included in an early release covering roughly 600 HLA-typed donors. Among the approximately 430 genotyped donors, approximately 76% belonged to the genetic ancestry cluster associated with self-reported Caucasian donors. The study aimed to test whether signatures of past pathogen exposure could be identified by cataloging public T cell receptors. The study profiled the T cell repertoires of approximately 700 subjects by immunosequencing and related them to cytomegalovirus serostatus. A separate validation cohort of 100 to 150 different subjects was used in addition to the approximately 700-subject first cohort. The study combined high-throughput TCR immunosequencing, statistical association of individual TCRs with disease status, and machine learning to predict cytomegalovirus infection status. In a later analysis, previously published TCR beta repertoires from 666 donors were re-analyzed and high-resolution HLA genotyping was added so that TCR occurrence patterns could be studied. Rather than drawing on any new phenotypic data, the later analysis identified candidate immune exposures from TCR beta sequences and the way those sequences occurred across donors. An earlier analysis of several hundred of the donors used high-throughput TCR beta sequencing to judge whether each TCR beta V gene segment behaved as functional or pseudogenic. Donor age, sex, ethnicity and CMV serostatus were compiled alongside the repertoire data. In a later genetic analysis, genome-wide SNP genotypes for about 60% of the 666 donors were used, and that subset was treated as a discovery cohort. All discovery cohort repertoires had been generated on a single sequencing platform. HLA typing included class I and class II loci at four-digit resolution. The number of typed donors differed by locus: about 620-630 for A, B, C, DRB1 and DQB1; 522 for DQA1; approximately 610 for DPA1; and roughly 470 for DPB1. A few DR-DQ haplotypes were handled as single units for association and clustering because linkage in the cohort was strong. Among roughly 400 genotyped donors of the cohort, an average of approximately 240,000 unique TCR beta nucleotide sequences was sequenced per donor, of which 15% to 20% were non-productive.

Receptors were amplified or captured by the immunoSEQ multiplex PCR assay. The multiplex PCR relied on a mix of 60 forward primers for TCR Vbeta segments and 13 reverse primers for TCR Jbeta segments. The CDR3 region of rearranged TCR beta genes was amplified from genomic DNA by a multiplex PCR assay. The Illumina HiSeq System was used to sequence the amplified TCR beta libraries as 87-base-pair reads. Processing in the source paper ran as follows. Across the 500 to 850 repertoires, a later analysis counted 75 million to 90 million unique TCR beta chains, about 10 million of which were shared by at least two donors. Raw reads were error-corrected and collapsed into unique sequences with a nearest-neighbor algorithm that merged closely related sequences to remove PCR and sequencing errors. To assign V, D and J gene segments, CDR3 sequences were aligned to IMGT reference sequences. For a sequence to be retained, at least a six-nucleotide match to both a V gene segment and a J gene segment was required. A rearrangement counted as productive if the CDR3 had no stop codons and remained in frame with V and J, and every other rearrangement counted as non-productive. CDR3 was defined according to IMGT convention as the region running from the second conserved V-encoded cysteine to the conserved J-encoded phenylalanine. The earlier analysis of 587 of the donors excluded any sequence lacking an unambiguous match to a single V gene segment. An earlier analysis of a few hundred of the donors classified V segments as functional when productive rearrangements were above 56.7% and as segregating when the standard deviation between donors was above 5%. A statistical classification framework was built to diagnose cytomegalovirus status from the catalog of TCR beta chain sequences. In a later analysis, V and J genes were assigned by comparing TCR nucleotide sequences against IMGT/GENE-DB human TR gene sequences. Using the TCRdist pipeline, a later analysis assigned CDR3 sequences along with most-parsimonious VDJ recombination scenarios. In a later analysis, each TCR beta chain was defined by its CDR3 amino acid sequence together with its V-gene family, and reads lacking a unique V-gene family were excluded. As a way to deal with suspected cross-contamination and a sequencing artifact, a later analysis dropped 450 to 600 nucleotide sequences that were highly shared and had low generation probability. For each public chain, a later analysis derived a clonal expansion index from normalized ranks of inferred template counts within each repertoire. In a later analysis, generation probabilities were computed with a VDJ recombination model fitted to out-of-frame rearrangements, and the resulting probabilities were checked against IGoR. Hypergeometric tests were used in a later analysis to score TCR-TCR, TCR-HLA and TCR-CMV co-occurrence, with a repertoire-size bias correction applied to the TCR pairs. A later analysis estimated false discovery rates by permuting HLA or CMV assignments 20 times. A later analysis grouped co-occurring TCRs with DBSCAN, adding TCRdist sequence similarity when clustering within HLA-allele-positive subsets. For co-occurrence clustering, repertoires with fewer than 30,000 or more than 120,000 public chains were excluded, along with about five repertoires with anomalous nucleotide sharing. TCRdb obtained this table from immuneACCESS and retained in-frame rearrangements with V and J assigned. These tables miss some clones; where compared with another copy, unresolved V genes account for less than half of the shortfall, and the remainder is unexplained. V, J and clone size are those of that table, while D and trimming were read from the DNA. This sample comprises 75,000 to 95,000 clones, 63% of them detected only once. Clones ranked in the top ten supply roughly 6.7% of the sample.

V is trimmed back by 4 bases and J by 4 bases, and the junction contains 4 bases that no gene match accounts for. According to the germline V gene, CDR1 reads SGHTA and CDR2 reads FQGNSA. The CDR3 has 15 amino acids, counting the end cysteine and phenylalanine. Only CDR3 DNA is held: 45 bases, read in frame from base 1. Study-wide conclusions, independent of this receptor: Three of the identified cytomegalovirus-associated TCR beta chains were confirmed in vitro to be specific for cytomegalovirus antigens. In a later genetic analysis, fewer N-insertions in productive TCRs were reported among donors in an Asian-associated ancestry cluster than the approximately 710-donor mean. Because counts were too low, about 18 rarely observed V segments, including chromosome 9 orphons, were left out of the earlier analysis of some 600 of the donors. Roughly uniform sequencing depth across donors was assumed in presence/absence analyses, although this assumption may not hold. Strong co-occurrence of HLA alleles, especially DR and DQ, made assigning TCR associations to individual alleles difficult. At a false discovery rate of 0.05, a later analysis linked approximately 18,000 TCR beta sequences to specific HLA alleles. Correlated functional status among segregating V segments might reflect linkage disequilibrium, but an unknown experimental factor could not be ruled out. The classifier was reported to diagnose cytomegalovirus status with high specificity and sensitivity in both the original cohort and the validation cohort. V-gene and J-gene trimming of TCR beta chains was associated with a missense DCLRE1C variant in a later genetic analysis, and the association was replicated in an independent cohort. Because HLA typing was unavailable for some donors at each locus, only the typed subset was used in association tests. In a later analysis, most CMV-associated TCR beta chains were found to appear HLA-restricted, with HLA associations seemingly driven largely by CMV exposure. A further reported finding was that TCR beta sequences accurately predicted the HLA-A and HLA-B alleles for most subjects in the first cohort. In a later analysis, the rate of TCR association differed among HLA loci, with DRB1 alleles having the most associated TCRs and HLA-C alleles having the fewest. According to a later analysis, parvovirus B19, influenza, CMV and Epstein-Barr virus appeared linked to several top co-occurrence clusters. A cluster of highly shared sequence variants was judged likely to be a technical artifact of the sequencing pipeline. While some public TCRs were present in many individuals, most TCR sequences turned up only very rarely across donors. The cohort was sequenced for TCR beta chains only, and without alpha or paired-chain data the features that could be detected were limited. Some IMGT-functional V segments, including TRBV6-2 and TRBV6-3, could not be distinguished by the 87-base-pair reads and were therefore excluded. In the study, 164 TCR beta chains were listed as associated with cytomegalovirus. The authors suggested that the approach could potentially be generalized to other disease states and immunological phenotypes. In a later analysis, HLA-associated TCR beta chains showed more clonal expansion and lower generation probabilities than non-associated chains that were equally common. CMV serostatus was the only immune exposure information available for the cohort. In an earlier analysis of 587 of the donors, most TCR beta V segments were observed in productive rearrangements about 87% or about 30% of the time, broadly matching IMGT annotations.

Note on this clone: The antigen it binds to is not known. No base-level quality is on record; no much larger clone is a single base apart.

In total, more than 500 healthy bone marrow donors made up the cohort. All cohort members were sampled while nominally healthy, although unrecorded immune exposures were likely present. The donor tested CMV seronegative and was one of the 352 seronegative cohort members. A peripheral blood sample was provided by each donor, and peripheral blood mononuclear cells were used for TCR beta sequencing. The Qiagen DNeasy Blood Extraction Kit was used to extract genomic DNA from the blood cell samples. This receptor chain uses TRBV7-2 and TRBJ2-2, with TRBD2 matching 9 junction bases. The sequence came from a woman aged 30 to 39 in good health and CMV-seronegative. The sequenced sample was PBMCs. The sequence in DNA is TGTGCCAGCAGCTCCTCAGCGGGGGGCACCGGGGAGCTGTTTTTT. Its coded protein is CASSSSAGGTGELFF. The entire variable domain, with the stretches around the CDR3 drawn from the reference TRBV7-2 and TRBJ2-2 proteins, is GAGVSQSPSNKVTEKGKDVELRCDPISGHTALYWYRQSLGQGLEFLIYFQGNSAPDKSGLPSDRFSAERTGGSVSTLTIQRTQQEDSAVYLCASSSSAGGTGELFFGEGSRLTVL.